This T cell receptor beta chain emerged from a study of CD8 T cells in ankylosing spondylitis. Study-wide findings and caveats: Significantly higher representation of disease-linked clones was reported for matched ankylosing spondylitis synovial fluid. Seemingly distinctive of ankylosing spondylitis blood was a TCR beta motif formed by eight highly homologous variants. In the blood and synovial fluid of reactive arthritis, some motif variants had been previously reported.

Researchers built TCR beta libraries using quantitative 5'-RACE with molecular barcodes. One entry per CDR3 protein, called by TCRdb with MiXCR from the 5' RACE reads. Of 800,000 to 900,000 distinct CDR3 sequences listed, roughly 10% are singletons. This clonotype has a count of ten or more. Its target is not known. The CDR3 contains 14 residues. Germline values: CDR1 SGHTA, CDR2 FQGNSA. Trimming pared 0 bases from V and 0 bases from J, leaving 6 bases between. The source is a male donor with ankylosing spondylitis. The chain couples TRBV7-2 to TRBJ2-7; D remains ambiguous. Sequenced material: blood, either unsorted or a sorted T cell fraction (not recorded which). CDR3 coding DNA: TGTGCCAGCAGCTTAGCTACGGGCTCCTACGAGCAGTACTTC. This encodes CASSLATGSYEQYF. Full variable domain (outside the CDR3, taken from reference TRBV7-2 and TRBJ2-7): GAGVSQSPSNKVTEKGKDVELRCDPISGHTALYWYRQSLGQGLEFLIYFQGNSAPDKSGLPSDRFSAERTGGSVSTLTIQRTQQEDSAVYLCASSLATGSYEQYFGPGTRLTVT.